The text below deals with one TCR beta chain. Its antigen remains unknown. The data stem from a study of a mutant IDH1 vaccine in newly diagnosed glioma. As for the study in general: There were eight vaccinations for patients, given in weeks 1, 3, 5, 7, 11, 15, 19 and 23. Patients under treatment included around 60% males and about 38% females and had a mean age of approximately 44 years.

V was cut by 7 bases and J by 7 bases, with 19 bases left in between. The CDR3 is 15 residues long. Germline loops: CDR1 MDHEN, CDR2 SYDVKM. Time point given: week 11, during vaccination. Doses of 300 ug of mutant IDH1 20-mer peptide were given with topical imiquimod. Profiled with immunoSEQ multiplex PCR; TCRdb holds only in-frame clones, not every one. The sample gives over 95,000 clones, roughly 90% of which show up once; more than 0.55% is in the top ten. Sequences were derived from PBMCs, sampled from a glioma patient whose treatment included an IDH1 peptide vaccine. The gene calls are TRBV28 and TRBJ1-4; D is perhaps TRBD1 (5 bases). This TCR derives from a woman in her fifties or sixties with glioma. The CDR3 nucleotides read TGTGCCAGCACCGTTCTTCAGGGAACTCGTGAAAAACTGTTTTTT. Amino acid sequence: CASTVLQGTREKLFF.